The 8 T cell receptor beta chains in this list originate from one sample, sequenced in a study of neurological immune-mediated disorders. TCRdb redid the calling of the 5' RACE reads with MiXCR, one entry per CDR3 protein. The sample contains tens of thousands of distinct CDR3 sequences, 3% to 4% of which appear only once. Sequences were obtained from PBMCs. These receptors were obtained from a woman aged 45-60 years with multiple sclerosis.

There are many counts of this clonotype. The chain links TRBV7-9 to TRBJ2-7; maybe TRBD2 (6 bases). CDR1 and CDR2 (germline): SEHNR, FQNEAQ (reference sequence). V lost 2 bases to trimming and J lost 4 bases, with 12 bases between them. CDR3 length equals 14 residues. CDR3 DNA sequence: TGTGCCAGCAGCTTATCACGGGAGTTATACGAGCAGTACTTC. This codes for CASSLSRELYEQYF.

This clonotype was picked up many times. The J gene is TRBJ1-1, the V gene TRBV29-1; D is unclear. CDR3 size: 11 residues. V was pared by 6 bases and J by 11 bases, with 16 bases between. Looked up from germline, CDR1 is SQVTM and CDR2 is ANQGSEA. For the CDR3, the DNA is TGCAGCGTGGATCAGGCGGGTGAGGCTTTCTTT. Its translation is CSVDQAGEAFF.

The table lists this clonotype with many counts. The V and J genes are TRBV20-1 and TRBJ2-1, with 7 bases aligning to TRBD2. Germline trimming cut 6 bases from V and 4 bases from J; bases unmatched to any gene: 12. The CDR3 spans 15 residues. Germline V gives CDR1 DFQATT, CDR2 SNEGSKA (reference sequence). The CDR3 reads CSAWEGGSLYNEQFF. The CDR3, as DNA: TGCAGTGCGTGGGAGGGCGGGAGTCTTTACAATGAGCAGTTCTTC.

This clonotype has ten or more counts. This chain connects TRBV5-1 to TRBJ2-3; the D is unclear. The CDR3 has 15 amino acids. Germline V gene data show CDR1 as SGHRS and CDR2 as YFSETQ. Trimming pared 0 bases from V and 5 bases from J, leaving 13 bases between. The DNA of the CDR3 is TGCGCCAGCAGCTTGGAGGGAACCCTTGGAGATACGCAGTATTTT. It yields the protein CASSLEGTLGDTQYF. Using reference TRBV5-1 and TRBJ2-3 for the parts outside the CDR3, the full variable domain is KAGVTQTPRYLIKTRGQQVTLSCSPISGHRSVSWYQQTPGQGLQFLFEYFSETQRNKGNFPGRFSGRQFSNSRSEMNVSTLELGDSALYLCASSLEGTLGDTQYFGPGTRLTVL.

This clonotype was counted at least ten times. CDR3 region: CATSSSSAPGSNYGYTF. In nucleotides, the CDR3 is TGTGCCACCAGCTCCAGTTCCGCACCGGGGTCAAACTATGGCTACACCTTC. V gene TRBV24-1 combines with J gene TRBJ1-2; D gene uncertain. Germline lookup yields CDR1 KGHDR and CDR2 SFDVKD. V lost 7 bases and J lost 2, with 22 bases in between. The CDR3 runs 17 residues.

This clonotype was counted ten times or more. The chain uses TRBV20-1 and TRBJ2-1; TRBD1 matches 10 bases. V gave up 1 base and J gave up 7 bases; unmatched junction bases: 7. From germline, CDR1 is DFQATT and CDR2 SNEGSKA (reference sequence). This CDR3 spans 15 amino acids. CDR3 in DNA: TGCAGTGCTAGAGCTGGCGGACAGGGGGGTAATGAGCAGTTCTTC. Translated, it gives CSARAGGQGGNEQFF.

This clonotype showed up just a few times. It may be a read error: a sequence one base away is much more abundant. V is TRBV25-1 and J is TRBJ2-5, with D perhaps matching TRBD2 (6 bases). Trimming took 10 bases from V and 3 from J, leaving 12 bases between them. Germline V gene sequence: CDR1 MGHDK, CDR2 SYGVNS. CDR3 length equals 12 residues. The CDR3 bases are TGTGCCACTGGAATAGCGGAAGAGACCCAGTACTTC. The encoded protein is CATGIAEETQYF.

This clonotype showed up many times. The rearrangement uses TRBV20-1 and TRBJ2-1; 8 nucleotides line up with TRBD2. V shed 1 base, J shed 7 bases, and the junction held 6 bases outside the gene matches. The CDR3 is 14 amino acids. Germline V CDR1 and CDR2: DFQATT, SNEGSKA (reference sequence). CDR3 loop: CSARAPSGLNEQFF. For the CDR3, the DNA is TGCAGTGCTAGAGCCCCTAGCGGGTTGAATGAGCAGTTCTTC.